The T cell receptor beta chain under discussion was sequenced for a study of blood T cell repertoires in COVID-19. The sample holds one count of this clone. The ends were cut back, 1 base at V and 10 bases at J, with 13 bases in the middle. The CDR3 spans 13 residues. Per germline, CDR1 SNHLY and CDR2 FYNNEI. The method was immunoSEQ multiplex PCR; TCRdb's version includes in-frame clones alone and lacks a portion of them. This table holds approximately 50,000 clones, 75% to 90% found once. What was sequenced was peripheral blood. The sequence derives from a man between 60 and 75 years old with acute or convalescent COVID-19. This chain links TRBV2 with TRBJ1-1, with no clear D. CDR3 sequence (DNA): TGTGCCAGCAGTGAAGTCGTGATGGGAGGAGCTTTCTTT. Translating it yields CASSEVVMGGAFF.